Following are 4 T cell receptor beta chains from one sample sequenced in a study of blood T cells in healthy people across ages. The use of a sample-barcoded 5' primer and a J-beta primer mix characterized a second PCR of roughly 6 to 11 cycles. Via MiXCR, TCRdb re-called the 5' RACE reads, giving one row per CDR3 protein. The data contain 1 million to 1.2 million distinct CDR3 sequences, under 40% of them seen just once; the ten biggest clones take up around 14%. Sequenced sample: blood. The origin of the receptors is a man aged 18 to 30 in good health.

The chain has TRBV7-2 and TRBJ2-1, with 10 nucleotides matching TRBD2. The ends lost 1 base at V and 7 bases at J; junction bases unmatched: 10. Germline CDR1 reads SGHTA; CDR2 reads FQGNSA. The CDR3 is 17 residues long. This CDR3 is CASSLVMLAGGHNEQFF. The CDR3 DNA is TGTGCCAGCAGCTTAGTTATGTTAGCGGGGGGCCATAATGAGCAGTTCTTC.

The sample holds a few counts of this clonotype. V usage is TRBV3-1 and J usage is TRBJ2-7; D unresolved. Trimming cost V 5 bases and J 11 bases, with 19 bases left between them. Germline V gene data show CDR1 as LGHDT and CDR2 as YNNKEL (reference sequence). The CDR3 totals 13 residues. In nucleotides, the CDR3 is TGTGCCAGCAGCGAGACGACTCTTGGGCCTAAGTACTTC. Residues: CASSETTLGPKYF.

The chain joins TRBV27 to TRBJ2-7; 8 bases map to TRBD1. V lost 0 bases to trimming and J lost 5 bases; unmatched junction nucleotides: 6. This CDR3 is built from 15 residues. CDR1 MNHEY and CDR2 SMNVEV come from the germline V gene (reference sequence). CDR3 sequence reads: CASSLSRTGSNEQYF. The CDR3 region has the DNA TGTGCCAGCAGTTTATCTAGGACAGGGAGTAACGAGCAGTACTTC.

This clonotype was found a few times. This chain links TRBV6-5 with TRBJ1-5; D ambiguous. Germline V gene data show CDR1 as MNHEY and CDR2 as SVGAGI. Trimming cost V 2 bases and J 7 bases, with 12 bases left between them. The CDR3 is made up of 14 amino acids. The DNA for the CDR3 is TGTGCCAGCAGTTACAGCCCGACGGGGCAGCCCCAGCATTTT. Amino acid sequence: CASSYSPTGQPQHF.